The entry that follows covers one T cell receptor beta chain sequence. Study processing details: Using reference gene primer amplification, nucleated cell counts were estimated. Method: immunoSEQ multiplex PCR; TCRdb's copy keeps in-frame clones and lacks some. The DNA gave D and trimming, while V, J and clone size come from that table. The table includes 150,000 to 200,000 clones, 89% detected once. The data were obtained in a study of blood T cell repertoires in COVID-19. Looking at the study overall: Acute and convalescent COVID-19 specimens originated in the United States, Italy and Spain.

Trimming removed 4 bases at V and 5 bases at J, with 12 bases between. Germline V CDR1 and CDR2: MGHRA, YSYEKL. The CDR3 length is 14 residues. The receptor was derived from a man aged 40-49 years with acute or convalescent COVID-19. The chain recombines TRBV4-1 with TRBJ2-1; D is possibly TRBD2 (6 bases). Sample: peripheral blood. This CDR3 is CASSLPGLHNEQFF. The CDR3 nucleotides are TGCGCCAGCAGCCTCCCGGGACTTCACAATGAGCAGTTCTTC.